This passage covers 21 T cell receptor beta chains from one sample sequenced in a study of tumor-infiltrating lymphocytes in localized non-small cell lung cancer. Clones were read by immunoSEQ multiplex PCR, and TCRdb kept only the in-frame ones, dropping some. Of 9,000 to 15,000 clones listed, just over 65% are singletons. Sequenced material: uninvolved lung tissue not adjacent to the tumor. These receptors all come from a human donor with non-small cell lung cancer.

This clone was observed a few times. The chain links TRBV9 to TRBJ1-1; the match to TRBD1 covers 8 bases. The V segment lost 4 bases and the J segment 5 bases; nucleotides outside the gene matches: 4. Germline V gene lookup returns CDR1 SGDLS and CDR2 YYNGEE. The CDR3 spans 13 residues. CDR3 loop: CASSLTGGTEAFF. The DNA of the CDR3 is TGTGCCAGCAGCCTCACAGGGGGGACTGAAGCTTTCTTT.

The V and J genes are TRBV7-9 and TRBJ2-2, with 8 nucleotides matching TRBD1. Germline V gives CDR1 SEHNR, CDR2 FQNEAQ (reference sequence). The CDR3 is made up of 15 amino acids. J lost 6 bases, V lost 3 bases, and 6 bases had no gene match. The CDR3 spells CASSFARGRPGELFF. CDR3 DNA: TGTGCCAGCAGCTTCGCCAGGGGGCGTCCCGGGGAGCTGTTTTTT.

A few counts support this clone. Other DNA sequences of this sample code for an identical CDR3. This chain joins TRBV2 and TRBJ2-7, with unresolved D. The CDR3 is 13 residues long. V lost 3 bases to trimming and J lost 2 bases, with 8 bases between them. Germline V gene lookup returns CDR1 SNHLY and CDR2 FYNNEI. In DNA form, the CDR3 reads TGTGCCAGCAGTGAGCCATTTACCTACGAGCAGTACTTC. Translated, it gives CASSEPFTYEQYF.

The chain links TRBV28 to TRBJ2-7; D might be TRBD2 (7 bases). Trimming shortened V by 9 bases and J by 3 bases, and 15 bases separated the two germline ends. This CDR3 has 13 amino acids. Germline CDR1 is MDHEN and CDR2 is SYDVKM. The CDR3 spells CARLGGVHYEQYF. The CDR3 coding sequence is TGTGCCAGATTAGGGGGGGTCCACTACGAGCAGTACTTC.

This clone was detected a few times. The chain links TRBV21-1 to TRBJ1-4; the D call TRBD1 from the table was never checked on the DNA. TRBV21-1 is a listed pseudogene. CDR3 size: 15 residues. The CDR3 DNA follows: TGTGCCAGCAGACCCGGACAGGGTGAGAATGAAAAACTGTTTTTT. It yields the protein CASRPGQGENEKLFF.

The gene calls are TRBV19 and TRBJ2-3, with 11 bases lining up with TRBD2. V dropped 3 bases and J dropped 0; count of bases not matched to a gene: 8. CDR1 and CDR2 from the germline V gene are LNHDA and SQIVND (reference sequence). This CDR3 is built from 18 residues. The CDR3 spells CASSIRASGRTSTDTQYF. The CDR3 DNA reads as TGTGCCAGTAGTATCAGGGCTAGCGGGAGGACAAGCACAGATACGCAGTATTTT. The full variable domain, rest sourced from reference TRBV19 and TRBJ2-3, is DGGITQSPKYLFRKEGQNVTLSCEQNLNHDAMYWYRQDPGQGLRLIYYSQIVNDFQKGDIAEGYSVSREKKESFPLTVTSAQKNPTAFYLCASSIRASGRTSTDTQYFGPGTRLTVL.

The chain recombines TRBV6-5 with TRBJ1-1; D unclear. There are 14 residues in the CDR3. Trimming took off 7 bases at V and 3 bases at J, with 15 bases between the two ends. Germline V gives CDR1 MNHEY, CDR2 SVGAGI. The DNA of the CDR3 is TGTGCCAGCACCTCAACCTGGAAGGACACTGAAGCTTTCTTT. It yields the protein CASTSTWKDTEAFF.

The chain couples TRBV6-6 to TRBJ1-1; D call uncertain. This CDR3 is built from 14 residues. The V gene lost 0 bases and the J gene lost 4 bases, with 9 bases spanning the gap. The V gene's germline CDR1 is MNHNY and CDR2 SVGAGI (reference sequence). The CDR3 reads CASSYSNGGTEAFF. As DNA, the CDR3 is TGTGCCAGCAGTTACTCGAATGGAGGCACTGAAGCTTTCTTT.

The V gene is TRBV11-3, the J gene TRBJ2-3; D is unclear. V was pared by 3 bases and J by 2 bases, with 9 bases between. CDR1 is SGHNT, CDR2 YENEEA, per germline. The CDR3 sequence is 14 residues long. CDR3 in DNA: TGTGCCAGCAGCTTCAACTCACCCACAGATACGCAGTATTTT. This sequence encodes CASSFNSPTDTQYF. The whole variable domain, remainder taken from reference TRBV11-3 and TRBJ2-3, is EAGVVQSPRYKIIEKKQPVAFWCNPISGHNTLYWYLQNLGQGPELLIRYENEEAVDDSQLPKDRFSAERLKGVDSTLKIQPAELGDSAVYLCASSFNSPTDTQYFGPGTRLTVL.

This chain joins TRBV19 and TRBJ2-7; D is unclear. Germline V gene sequence: CDR1 LNHDA, CDR2 SQIVND (reference sequence). This CDR3 is built from 13 residues. Trimming took 6 bases from V and 2 from J, leaving 11 bases between them. CDR3 region: CASRPPPPYEQYF. In DNA form, the CDR3 reads TGTGCCAGTAGACCCCCTCCCCCCTACGAGCAGTACTTC.

A few counts support this clone. The genes are TRBV7-8 and TRBJ1-2; possible D gene TRBD1, 6 bases. Germline CDR1 reads SGHVS; CDR2 reads FQNEAQ. This CDR3 contains 13 residues. Trimming stripped 3 bases from V and 8 bases from J, with 13 bases between. The DNA for the CDR3 is TGTGCCAGCAGCTTCTTAACAGGGATCGGCTACACCTTC. Translating it yields CASSFLTGIGYTF.

This chain connects TRBV4-3 to TRBJ1-5; D not resolved. CDR1 and CDR2 from the germline V gene are LGHNA and YSLEER. Between the trimmed V and J ends, which lost 2 bases and 2 bases, there was a span of 10 bases. The CDR3 runs 15 residues. CDR3 sequence reads: CASSQIWSGNQPQHF. CDR3 coding DNA: TGCGCCAGCAGCCAAATTTGGTCCGGCAATCAGCCCCAGCATTTT.

The rearrangement joins TRBV5-1 to TRBJ2-2, with TRBD2 matching over 16 bases. There are 16 residues in the CDR3. J lost 5 bases, V lost 4 bases, and 2 bases had no gene match. CDR1 is SGHRS and CDR2 is YFSETQ in the germline V gene. The chain's CDR3 is CASSPGLAGGTGELFF. The CDR3 region has the DNA TGCGCCAGCAGCCCGGGACTAGCGGGGGGGACCGGGGAGCTGTTTTTT.

The chain combines TRBV7-9 with TRBJ2-5, with 9 bases fitting TRBD1. Trimming took 3 bases from V and 1 from J; bases not matched to a gene: 3. Germline loops: CDR1 SEHNR, CDR2 FQNEAQ (reference sequence). The CDR3 covers 15 residues. CDR3 loop: CASSFGTGIQETQYF. Written as DNA, the CDR3 is TGTGCCAGCAGCTTCGGGACAGGGATCCAAGAGACCCAGTACTTC.

The table lists this clone with a count of one. This chain joins TRBV7-8 and TRBJ2-1; 12 nucleotides match TRBD2. The CDR3 runs to 19 residues. Trimming took 4 bases from V and 1 from J; bases not matched to a gene: 11. Germline values: CDR1 SGHVS, CDR2 FQNEAQ. Here the CDR3 reads CASSSRPPTSGGSYNEQFF. The CDR3 nucleotides are TGTGCCAGCAGCTCCCGACCCCCGACTAGCGGGGGTTCCTACAATGAGCAGTTCTTC.

This clone appeared once. This chain links TRBV5-8 with TRBJ2-1; D is perhaps TRBD1 (6 bases). V was pared by 4 bases and J by 7 bases, with 21 bases between. Per germline, CDR1 SGHTS and CDR2 YDEGEE. The CDR3 is made up of 16 amino acids. The CDR3 coding sequence is TGTGCCAGCAGCCCGGTCCGCTTGGGACACCTTAATGAGCAGTTCTTC. This translates into CASSPVRLGHLNEQFF.

V gene TRBV25-1 combines with J gene TRBJ1-1, with D uncertain. Germline V gives CDR1 MGHDK, CDR2 SYGVNS. The CDR3 contains 15 residues. Trimming left V 5 bases short and J 0 bases short, with 13 bases between. CDR3 DNA sequence: TGTGCCAGCAGTAAGACTGGCAGCATGAACACTGAAGCTTTCTTT. Translation gives CASSKTGSMNTEAFF.

The chain links TRBV7-7 to TRBJ2-3; D gene uncertain. This CDR3 comprises 14 residues. Germline CDR1 is SSHAT and CDR2 is FNYEAQ (reference sequence). V lost 1 base and J 5 bases, leaving 10 bases between the germline ends. CDR3 in DNA: TGTGCCAGCAGCTTAGACGGTAGCTTAGATACGCAGTATTTT. This codes for CASSLDGSLDTQYF.

The rearrangement uses TRBV5-4 and TRBJ1-6; no clear D gene. Germline assignment: CDR1 SGHNT and CDR2 YYREEE (reference sequence). This CDR3 has 13 amino acids. V lost 0 bases and J lost 9, with 7 bases in between. The CDR3 nucleotides are TGTGCCAGCAGCTTGGCAGGCGTTTCACCCCTCCACTTT. Amino acid sequence: CASSLAGVSPLHF.

This chain uses TRBV18 with TRBJ2-5, with D unresolved. This CDR3 has 13 amino acids. Germline V gene data show CDR1 as KGHSH and CDR2 as LQKENI. V was cut by 3 bases and J by 1 base, with 6 bases left in between. Written as DNA, the CDR3 is TGTGCCAGCTCACCGGGCAGCCAAGAGACCCAGTACTTC. Translating it yields CASSPGSQETQYF.

The chain is built from TRBV7-2 and TRBJ2-7; possibly TRBD2 for D (5 bases). Germline V lookup: CDR1 SGHTA, CDR2 FQGNSA. Trimming shortened V by 0 bases and J by 3 bases, and 12 bases separated the two germline ends. The CDR3 covers 15 residues. The CDR3 nucleotides are TGTGCCAGCAGCTTAGCTGGAGGACGATTCTACGAGCAGTACTTC. Amino acid sequence: CASSLAGGRFYEQYF.